Listed below are T cell receptor beta chains from one sample, sequenced in a study of blood T cell repertoires in COVID-19. Sequenced by immunoSEQ multiplex PCR; TCRdb stores in-frame clones only, minus some. Found here are approximately 70,000 clones, just under 80% of them singletons; the top ten hold approximately 6.8%. The specimen was peripheral blood. The source is a woman between 55 and 75 years old with acute or convalescent COVID-19. CDR3s include the opening cysteine and the closing phenylalanine or tryptophan. The D gene is left open where the match is weak.

D	length	V	J	CDR3
.	13	TRBV21-1	TRBJ2-3	CASRTASTDTQYF
.	14	TRBV30	TRBJ2-1	CAWSVTGAGNEQFF
TRBD2	16	TRBV7-9	TRBJ2-1	CASSYAGTSSYNEQFF
.	11	TRBV30	TRBJ2-7	CAWSPGGAQYF
.	15	TRBV5-4	TRBJ1-1	CASSLVLGGGTEAFF
.	17	TRBV28	TRBJ1-5	CASSLLGAHNSNQPQHF
.	16	TRBV27	TRBJ2-4	CASSFRVQGAKNIQYF
.	19	TRBV18	TRBJ2-6	CASSPQRALTVSGANVLTF
.	14	TRBV10-3	TRBJ2-1	CAISEPQGNNEQFF
.	13	TRBV12-3/TRBV12-4	TRBJ1-1	CASTSGQNTEAFF
.	14	TRBV6-2/TRBV6-3	TRBJ2-7	CASIPSGERGEQYF
TRBD2	17	TRBV7-6	TRBJ2-3	CASSFQTSGGAIDTQYF
.	15	TRBV3-1/TRBV3-2	TRBJ1-2	CASSQEWNRVPGYTF
.	15	TRBV6-5	TRBJ1-1	CASSALRSMNTEAFF
.	11	TRBV10-3	TRBJ2-2	CASRGAGELFF
TRBD1	14	TRBV9	TRBJ2-1	CASSAQGSLDEQFF
TRBD2	15	TRBV9	TRBJ2-3	CASSVGLAGGHTQYF
.	13	TRBV5-6	TRBJ2-5	CASSQQARETQYF
.	13	TRBV7-8	TRBJ2-2	CASRLRGTGELFF
.	14	TRBV4-2	TRBJ1-1	CASSQARGNTEAFF